Shown below are 27 T cell receptor beta chains from a single sample sequenced in a study of T cell changes during pregnancy in multiple sclerosis. The assay was immunoSEQ multiplex PCR, and TCRdb's table has in-frame clones only and misses some. The table has roughly 100,000 clones, about 91% seen once. Sequenced material: peripheral blood, taken after pregnancy. The receptors stem from a female donor with multiple sclerosis, enrolled in a pregnancy study.

The chain recombines TRBV19 with TRBJ1-5; no clear D. The CDR3 is 13 residues long. V was shortened by 2 bases and J by 6 bases, with 8 bases between the two germline ends. Germline CDR1 is LNHDA and CDR2 is SQIVND (reference sequence). DNA of the CDR3: TGTGCCAGTAGTATAAAAGAGGGTCAGCCCCAGCATTTT. Amino acid sequence: CASSIKEGQPQHF.

J is TRBJ1-1 and V is TRBV30; possibly TRBD1 for D (5 bases). The germline V gene encodes CDR1 GTSNPN and CDR2 SVGIG (reference sequence). The ends were cut back, 0 bases at V and 8 bases at J, with 19 bases in the middle. The CDR3 contains 15 residues. The CDR3 coding sequence is TGTGCCTGGAGTGTACAGGTATCGGGTTCGAGGGAAGCTTTCTTT. This gives the protein CAWSVQVSGSREAFF.

Only one count was recorded for this clone. J is TRBJ2-6 and V is TRBV4-1, with D perhaps TRBD1 (5 bases). This CDR3 comprises 16 residues. CDR1 MGHRA and CDR2 YSYEKL come from the germline V gene. Trimming removed 1 base at V and 4 bases at J, with 11 bases between. The CDR3 DNA is TGCGCCAGCAGCCAAGGACAGCCCGGGGGGGCCAACGTCCTGACTTTC. Translation gives CASSQGQPGGANVLTF.

The CDR3: CAIRGSGSETEQYF. The CDR3 coding sequence is TGTGCCATCAGGGGAAGCGGGAGTGAGACCGAGCAGTACTTC. The genes are TRBV10-3 and TRBJ2-7, with TRBD2 matching 8 bases. Germline CDR1 reads ENHRY; CDR2 reads SYGVKD. Trimming removed 6 bases from V and 6 bases from J; junction bases left unmatched: 10. CDR3 size: 14 residues.

This chain connects TRBV29-1 to TRBJ2-7, with 9 nucleotides matching TRBD1. V lost 7 bases and J lost 4; bases outside the gene matches: 5. Germline-derived CDR1 and CDR2 are SQVTM and ANQGSEA. The CDR3 runs 12 residues. CDR3: CSAAQGAYEQYF. The CDR3 DNA reads TGCAGCGCGGCACAGGGGGCTTACGAGCAGTACTTC.

J is TRBJ2-1 and V is TRBV11-3, with 14 bases matching TRBD2. Germline lookup yields CDR1 SGHNT and CDR2 YENEEA. J was trimmed by 4 bases and V by 4 bases; bases with no gene match: 6. This CDR3 has 17 residues. The DNA for the CDR3 is TGTGCCAGCAGCTCGACGCGGACTAGCGGGAGGTACAATGAGCAGTTCTTC. This gives the protein CASSSTRTSGRYNEQFF.

The chain combines TRBV2 with TRBJ2-2; possible D gene TRBD1, 6 bases. Germline CDR1 is SNHLY and CDR2 is FYNNEI. CDR3 length: 16 residues. The V end was cut by 4 bases, the J end by 0 bases, with 12 bases between. CDR3 amino acids: CASSGDKGANTGELFF. CDR3 DNA sequence: TGTGCCAGCAGTGGGGACAAGGGTGCGAACACCGGGGAGCTGTTTTTT.

This rearrangement joins TRBV30 to TRBJ2-2; tentatively, D is TRBD2 (6 bases). The V gene lost 0 bases and the J gene lost 5 bases, with 7 bases spanning the gap. This CDR3 spans 13 amino acids. Germline V gene sequence: CDR1 GTSNPN, CDR2 SVGIG (reference sequence). In DNA, the CDR3 is TGTGCCTGGAGTGTACGGGAGACCGGGGAGCTGTTTTTT. Protein: CAWSVRETGELFF.

This chain uses TRBV5-1 with TRBJ2-3; no reliable D call. The CDR3 is made up of 15 amino acids. CDR1 is SGHRS, CDR2 YFSETQ, per germline. V lost 0 bases to trimming and J lost 4 bases, with 12 bases between them. The CDR3 DNA follows: TGCGCCAGCAGCTTGGCTACCCCACCGGCAGATACGCAGTATTTT. It translates to CASSLATPPADTQYF.

The gene calls are TRBV6-1 and TRBJ2-7, with TRBD2 identical over 12 bases. V dropped 4 bases and J dropped 3; count of bases not matched to a gene: 4. The CDR3 contains 15 residues. Germline CDR1 and CDR2: MNHNS and SASEGT. The CDR3 nucleotides are TGTGCCAGCAGTGCCAGGACTAGCGGGGACTACGAGCAGTACTTC. Its protein is CASSARTSGDYEQYF.

The rearrangement joins TRBV5-4 to TRBJ2-7; 8 bases match TRBD1. Germline CDR1 is SGHNT and CDR2 is YYREEE (reference sequence). The CDR3 loop spans 14 amino acids. With V trimmed by 4 bases and J by 6 bases, 9 bases remained unmatched. CDR3 residues: CASSLPTGVSEQYF. The CDR3 DNA is TGTGCCAGCAGCCTACCGACAGGGGTAAGCGAGCAGTACTTC.

The chain links TRBV2 to TRBJ2-5; a possible D gene is TRBD2 (6 bases). V shed 8 bases and J shed 3 bases, with 19 bases lying between them. This CDR3 comprises 15 residues. CDR1 and CDR2 from the germline V gene are SNHLY and FYNNEI. CDR3 loop: CASPFDRGLKETQYF. The DNA of the CDR3 is TGTGCCAGCCCTTTCGATCGGGGGTTAAAAGAGACCCAGTACTTC.

This clone was seen only once. V is TRBV4-2 and J is TRBJ1-1; 7 bases line up with TRBD1. The trim removed 4 bases at V and 6 bases at J, leaving 14 bases unmatched. The germline V gene has CDR1 LGHNA and CDR2 YNFKEQ. This CDR3 contains 16 residues. In nucleotides, the CDR3 is TGTGCCAGCAGCCGGCCTAAGGGGGCGGAAAAGGCTGAAGCTTTCTTT. It codes for CASSRPKGAEKAEAFF.

V and J are TRBV5-5 and TRBJ2-1; the D gene is possibly TRBD1 (5 bases). CDR3 length: 13 residues. Between the trimmed V and J ends, which lost 3 bases and 5 bases, there was a span of 9 bases. CDR1 is SGHKS, CDR2 YYEKEE, per germline (reference sequence). The CDR3 DNA reads TGTGCCAGCAGCTCGACAGTTAACAATGAGCAGTTCTTC. The encoded protein is CASSSTVNNEQFF.

DNA of the CDR3: TGCGCCAGCAGCCTCGCGGGGGGGAGCACAGATACGCAGTATTTT. The encoded protein is CASSLAGGSTDTQYF. This chain links TRBV4-3 with TRBJ2-3; TRBD2 aligns across 9 bases. Germline V gene data show CDR1 as LGHNA and CDR2 as YSLEER. The CDR3 has 15 amino acids. V was clipped by 4 bases and J by 0 bases; unmatched bases: 2.

The J gene is TRBJ1-2, the V gene TRBV10-3; 9 nucleotides line up with TRBD1. Trimming at V came to 7 bases and at J to 7 bases, leaving 10 bases not matched to a gene. Germline V gene sequence: CDR1 ENHRY, CDR2 SYGVKD. The CDR3 spans 14 residues. The CDR3 here is CAITPGQGRGGYTF. CDR3 in DNA: TGTGCCATCACCCCAGGACAGGGGAGGGGTGGCTACACCTTC.

The sample holds one count of this clone. CDR3 in amino acids: CASSRNGQGGTEAFF. The CDR3 coding sequence is TGTGCCAGCAGCAGAAACGGACAGGGAGGTACTGAAGCTTTCTTT. The genes are TRBV5-6 and TRBJ1-1; 8 bases map to TRBD1. Per germline, CDR1 SGHDT and CDR2 YYEEEE. The CDR3 extends over 15 amino acids. V gave up 4 bases and J gave up 5 bases; unmatched junction bases: 10.

The rearrangement uses TRBV5-1 and TRBJ1-3; D remains ambiguous. The length of the CDR3 is 13 residues. The ends were cut back, 1 base at V and 2 bases at J, with 4 bases in the middle. Germline V gene sequence: CDR1 SGHRS, CDR2 YFSETQ. The CDR3 spells CASSLSPGNTIYF. The CDR3 bases are TGCGCCAGCAGCTTGAGCCCTGGAAACACCATATATTTT.

The rearrangement links TRBV28 to TRBJ2-7; 10 positions match TRBD1. This CDR3 is 15 amino acids long. Germline V lookup: CDR1 MDHEN, CDR2 SYDVKM. With V trimmed by 6 bases and J by 2 bases, 7 bases remained unmatched. The DNA of the CDR3 is TGTGCCAGCAGGGGGACCGGGACAGGGGCCTACGAGCAGTACTTC. It translates to CASRGTGTGAYEQYF.

The chain employs TRBV10-3 and TRBJ2-7; D may be TRBD1 (5 bases). CDR3 length equals 15 residues. Germline V gene lookup returns CDR1 ENHRY and CDR2 SYGVKD. V was clipped by 2 bases and J by 4 bases, with 15 bases between them. This chain's CDR3 is CAISEPLRDRYEQYF. The CDR3 nucleotides are TGTGCCATCAGTGAGCCCCTCAGGGATAGGTACGAGCAGTACTTC.

The chain links TRBV30 to TRBJ2-7; a possible D gene is TRBD2 (6 bases). The germline V gene encodes CDR1 GTSNPN and CDR2 SVGIG (reference sequence). The ends were cut back, 4 bases at V and 6 bases at J, with 16 bases in the middle. The CDR3 is 13 residues long. CDR3 sequence (DNA): TGTGCCTGGACCCGGGAGTTTGTCTCCGAGCAGTACTTC. Its translation: CAWTREFVSEQYF.

This chain uses TRBV11-1 with TRBJ2-5, with D uncertain. Germline CDR1 SGHAT, CDR2 FQDESV (reference sequence). This CDR3 has 11 amino acids. V lost 5 bases and J 5 bases, leaving 6 bases between the germline ends. CDR3 region: CASSSRETQYF. CDR3 DNA: TGTGCCAGCAGCAGCCGGGAGACCCAGTACTTC. The complete variable domain, with remaining parts taken from reference TRBV11-1 and TRBJ2-5, reads EAEVAQSPRYKITEKSQAVAFWCDPISGHATLYWYRQILGQGPELLVQFQDESVVDDSQLPKDRFSAERLKGVDSTLKIQPAELGDSAMYLCASSSRETQYFGPGTRLLVL.

The CDR3 DNA follows: TGTGCCAGCAGTGAAGAACCGGGACTAGCGGGGGGAAATGAGCAGTTCTTC. It is translated as CASSEEPGLAGGNEQFF. The rearrangement joins TRBV25-1 to TRBJ2-1; 15 bases agree with TRBD2. The J segment lost 7 bases and the V segment lost 2 bases, leaving 6 bases of the junction unmatched. This CDR3 spans 17 amino acids. Germline CDR1 is MGHDK and CDR2 is SYGVNS. Full variable domain (missing parts from reference TRBV25-1 and TRBJ2-1): EADIYQTPRYLVIGTGKKITLECSQTMGHDKMYWYQQDPGMELHLIHYSYGVNSTEKGDLSSESTVSRIRTEHFPLTLESARPSHTSQYLCASSEEPGLAGGNEQFFGPGTRLTVL.

The chain combines TRBV19 with TRBJ1-1; D uncertain. From germline, CDR1 is LNHDA and CDR2 SQIVND (reference sequence). This CDR3 comprises 14 residues. With 3 bases removed from V and 3 bases from J, the gap between germline ends came to 11 bases. The CDR3 here is CASSIGRAYTEAFF. As DNA, the CDR3 is TGTGCCAGTAGTATCGGGAGGGCCTACACTGAAGCTTTCTTT.

This chain uses TRBV2 with TRBJ1-2; D might be TRBD1 (6 bases). V lost 7 bases and J 4 bases, leaving 13 bases between the germline ends. The CDR3 totals 13 residues. Germline CDR1 reads SNHLY; CDR2 reads FYNNEI. CDR3 sequence (DNA): TGTGCCAGCAAGGGGGACGTCGGCTATGGCTACACCTTC. Translating it yields CASKGDVGYGYTF.

This chain connects TRBV29-1 to TRBJ2-7, with TRBD1 matching 7 bases. This CDR3 contains 12 residues. Germline CDR1 reads SQVTM; CDR2 reads ANQGSEA. V trimming: 4 bases; J trimming: 2 bases; junction bases outside the gene matches: 2. CDR3 nucleotides: TGCAGCGTTGTGACAGGGACCTACGAGCAGTACTTC. Translated, it gives CSVVTGTYEQYF.

The gene calls are TRBV4-3 and TRBJ2-3; 12 nucleotides line up with TRBD1. J gave up 4 bases and V 6 bases, and 5 bases lay outside the gene matches. The CDR3 runs to 15 residues. Germline CDR1 LGHNA, CDR2 YSLEER. This CDR3 reads CASSRDRGHADTQYF. The CDR3 nucleotides are TGCGCCAGCAGTCGGGACAGGGGGCATGCAGATACGCAGTATTTT.